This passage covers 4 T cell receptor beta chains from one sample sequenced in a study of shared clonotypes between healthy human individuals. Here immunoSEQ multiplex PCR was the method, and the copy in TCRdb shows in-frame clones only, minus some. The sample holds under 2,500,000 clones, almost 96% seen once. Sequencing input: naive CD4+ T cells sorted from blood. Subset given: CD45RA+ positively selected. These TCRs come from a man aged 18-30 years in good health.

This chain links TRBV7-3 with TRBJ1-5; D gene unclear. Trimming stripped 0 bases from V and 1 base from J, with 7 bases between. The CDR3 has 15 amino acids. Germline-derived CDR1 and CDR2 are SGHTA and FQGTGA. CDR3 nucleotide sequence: TGTGCCAGCAGCTTAACCGGAGTAAGCAATCAGCCCCAGCATTTT. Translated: CASSLTGVSNQPQHF.

For the CDR3, the DNA is TGTGCCAGCAGTGAATGGAACAGGGATGGCGGCTACACCTTC. The encoded protein is CASSEWNRDGGYTF. The gene calls are TRBV25-1 and TRBJ1-2, with D tentatively TRBD1 (6 bases). CDR1 is MGHDK and CDR2 is SYGVNS in the germline V gene. The ends were cut back, 1 base at V and 8 bases at J, with 14 bases in the middle. CDR3 size: 14 residues.

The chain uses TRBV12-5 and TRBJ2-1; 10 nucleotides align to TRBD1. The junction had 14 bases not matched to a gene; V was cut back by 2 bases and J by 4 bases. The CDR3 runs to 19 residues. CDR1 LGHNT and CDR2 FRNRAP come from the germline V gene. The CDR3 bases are TGTGCTAGTGGTTTGCCCTCACTCGCAGGACAGGGGGATTACAATGAGCAGTTCTTC. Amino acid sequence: CASGLPSLAGQGDYNEQFF.

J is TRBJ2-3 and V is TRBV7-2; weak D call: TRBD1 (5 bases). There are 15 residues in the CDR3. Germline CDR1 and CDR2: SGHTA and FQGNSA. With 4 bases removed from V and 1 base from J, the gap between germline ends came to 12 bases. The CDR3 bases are TGTGCCAGCAGCTCTCAGAAACAGGGCACAGATACGCAGTATTTT. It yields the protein CASSSQKQGTDTQYF. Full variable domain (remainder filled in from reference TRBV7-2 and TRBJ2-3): GAGVSQSPSNKVTEKGKDVELRCDPISGHTALYWYRQSLGQGLEFLIYFQGNSAPDKSGLPSDRFSAERTGGSVSTLTIQRTQQEDSAVYLCASSSQKQGTDTQYFGPGTRLTVL.